The next 25 T cell receptor beta chains were all read from a single sample in a study of blood T cell repertoires in COVID-19 (dated by TCRdb to 2019 to 2021). Libraries were built with the immunoSEQ multiplex PCR assay. Held by TCRdb, this immuneACCESS table contains in-frame sequences only and omits some clones. Under half of the omission traces to an unresolved V gene where checked; the cause of the rest is unknown. The sample profile shows over 100,000 clones; about 83% of them were found once. The top ten hold under 4% of the sample. What was sequenced was PBMCs or T cells enriched from blood (not recorded which). These receptors came from a woman aged 30 to 39 who had recovered from COVID-19.

The rearrangement joins TRBV9 to TRBJ2-6, with 14 bases matching TRBD2. Germline trimming cut 3 bases from V and 4 bases from J; bases unmatched to any gene: 9. The germline CDR1 and CDR2 sequences are SGDLS and YYNGEE. The CDR3 totals 19 residues. CDR3 region: CASSDPGLAGEVGANVLTF. The DNA for the CDR3 is TGTGCCAGCAGCGATCCGGGACTAGCGGGAGAGGTAGGGGCCAACGTCCTGACTTTC.

V usage is TRBV5-4 and J usage is TRBJ2-7, with D perhaps matching TRBD1 (5 bases). CDR1 and CDR2 from the germline V gene are SGHNT and YYREEE (reference sequence). V lost 0 bases, J lost 8 bases, and 12 bases lay in between. The CDR3 totals 13 residues. The CDR3 loop reads CASSLEAGFQQYF. In DNA, the CDR3 is TGTGCCAGCAGCTTGGAGGCAGGGTTCCAGCAGTACTTC.

V usage is TRBV5-5 and J usage is TRBJ1-1; D ambiguous. Per the germline V gene, CDR1 is SGHKS and CDR2 is YYEKEE (reference sequence). The CDR3 is 14 residues long. V lost 2 bases and J lost 6, with 14 bases in between. CDR3 in amino acids: CASSLGPTIPEAFF. The CDR3 nucleotides read TGTGCCAGCAGCTTAGGGCCGACTATCCCTGAAGCTTTCTTT. Full variable domain (outside the CDR3, taken from reference TRBV5-5 and TRBJ1-1): DAGVTQSPTHLIKTRGQQVTLRCSPISGHKSVSWYQQVLGQGPQFIFQYYEKEERGRGNFPDRFSARQFPNYSSELNVNALLLGDSALYLCASSLGPTIPEAFFGQGTRLTVV.

The chain uses TRBV19 and TRBJ1-2; D is possibly TRBD1 (6 bases). This CDR3 contains 11 residues. With 6 bases removed from V and 5 bases from J, the gap between germline ends came to 7 bases. The germline CDR1 and CDR2 sequences are LNHDA and SQIVND (reference sequence). The CDR3 sequence: CASSTGYGYTF. In DNA form, the CDR3 reads TGTGCCAGTAGCACAGGGTATGGCTACACCTTC.

The V call is TRBV7-9, the J call TRBJ2-1; 9 bases map to TRBD2. CDR3 length equals 17 residues. The junction had 11 bases not matched to a gene; V was cut back by 3 bases and J by 5 bases. The germline CDR1 and CDR2 sequences are SEHNR and FQNEAQ (reference sequence). The CDR3 nucleotides are TGTGCCAGCAGCTTCTGGCGGCTAGCGGGGAATAACAATGAGCAGTTCTTC. Its translation is CASSFWRLAGNNNEQFF. Filled out from reference TRBV7-9 and TRBJ2-1, the complete variable domain reads DTGVSQNPRHKITKRGQNVTFRCDPISEHNRLYWYRQTLGQGPEFLTYFQNEAQLEKSRLLSDRFSAERPKGSFSTLEIQRTEQGDSAMYLCASSFWRLAGNNNEQFFGPGTRLTVL.

This sequence joins TRBV6-5 and TRBJ2-2; D call uncertain. CDR1 is MNHEY and CDR2 is SVGAGI in the germline V gene. V shed 4 bases and J shed 1 base, with 7 bases lying between them. The CDR3 covers 14 residues. CDR3 sequence reads: CASSSRWNTGELFF. The CDR3 bases are TGTGCCAGCAGTTCCAGGTGGAACACCGGGGAGCTGTTTTTT.

V and J are TRBV28 and TRBJ2-6, with TRBD1 as a possible D gene (6 bases). The CDR3 consists of 16 residues. Trimming removed 5 bases from V and 0 bases from J, with 11 bases in between. Germline CDR1 is MDHEN and CDR2 is SYDVKM. The CDR3 region is CASSQDSSSGANVLTF. The CDR3 coding sequence is TGTGCCAGCAGTCAGGACAGCAGCTCTGGGGCCAACGTCCTGACTTTC.

The chain employs TRBV3-1 (or the pseudogene TRBV3-2) and TRBJ2-1; 11 bases map to TRBD2. The V gene end was trimmed by 1 base and the J gene end by 7 bases; junction bases not matched to a gene: 9. Germline assignment: CDR1 LGHDT and CDR2 YNNKEL (reference sequence). The CDR3 consists of 17 residues. Written as DNA, the CDR3 is TGTGCCAGCAGCCAAGGATGGGGACTAGCGGCTCCAAATGAGCAGTTCTTC. This encodes CASSQGWGLAAPNEQFF.

The rearrangement links TRBV18 to TRBJ2-3; a weak D match, TRBD2 (7 bases). Per germline, CDR1 KGHSH and CDR2 LQKENI. This CDR3 is built from 17 residues. V lost 1 base, J lost 0 bases, and 14 bases lay in between. CDR3: CASSPRGLAASTDTQYF. The CDR3 nucleotides are TGTGCCAGCTCACCACGGGGGCTAGCGGCTAGCACAGATACGCAGTATTTT.

The chain joins TRBV18 to TRBJ2-1, with TRBD2 identical over 9 bases. This CDR3 spans 15 amino acids. Germline assignment: CDR1 KGHSH and CDR2 LQKENI. V gave up 3 bases and J gave up 3 bases; unmatched junction bases: 3. The CDR3 DNA reads as TGTGCCAGCTCACCTGAACTAGCGGGCTACAATGAGCAGTTCTTC. Protein sequence: CASSPELAGYNEQFF.

The chain couples TRBV2 to TRBJ2-5, with 9 bases matching TRBD1. CDR1 is SNHLY, CDR2 FYNNEI, per germline. The CDR3 length is 15 residues. With 6 bases clipped from V and 3 bases from J, the junction kept 8 bases outside the gene matches. The CDR3 region has the DNA TGTGCCAGCAGCTCTCCGGGACAGGGAGAAGAGACCCAGTACTTC. Amino acids: CASSSPGQGEETQYF. The full variable domain, completed using reference TRBV2 and TRBJ2-5, is EPEVTQTPSHQVTQMGQEVILRCVPISNHLYFYWYRQILGQKVEFLVSFYNNEISEKSEIFDDQFSVERPDGSNFTLKIRSTKLEDSAMYFCASSSPGQGEETQYFGPGTRLLVL.

The CDR3 sequence is CASSRCLSGTQYF. The CDR3 bases are TGTGCCAGCAGCCGGTGTCTCTCGGGGACCCAGTACTTC. The chain combines TRBV3-1 (or the pseudogene TRBV3-2) with TRBJ2-5; D ambiguous. Trimming stripped 4 bases from V and 7 bases from J, with 13 bases between. Germline values: CDR1 LGHDT, CDR2 YNNKEL (reference sequence). The length of the CDR3 is 13 residues.

In its sample, this clone was seen a few times. The chain is built from TRBV18 and TRBJ2-7, with a tentative D call TRBD1 (5 bases). This CDR3 has 15 residues. CDR1 and CDR2 from the germline V gene are KGHSH and LQKENI. The ends were cut back, 4 bases at V and 3 bases at J, with 16 bases in the middle. The CDR3: CASSLEGVVLYEQYF. In DNA form, the CDR3 reads TGTGCCAGCTCACTGGAAGGGGTGGTCCTCTACGAGCAGTACTTC.

This clone showed up just once. The chain is built from TRBV4-1 and TRBJ1-5; the D is unclear. The CDR3 covers 15 residues. Per germline, CDR1 MGHRA and CDR2 YSYEKL. The V and J ends lost 6 bases and 0 bases respectively, with 12 bases between them. The chain's CDR3 is CASSPGVYSNQPQHF. CDR3 sequence (DNA): TGCGCCAGCAGTCCCGGGGTCTATAGCAATCAGCCCCAGCATTTT.

The chain joins TRBV18 to TRBJ2-7; D might be TRBD1 (6 bases). The V end lost 0 bases, the J end lost 3 bases, and 21 bases lay between the germline ends. The germline CDR1 and CDR2 sequences are KGHSH and LQKENI. The CDR3 runs to 18 residues. The chain's CDR3 is CASSPPIPRTVGYYEQYF. Written as DNA, the CDR3 is TGTGCCAGCTCACCACCGATCCCCCGGACAGTGGGTTACTACGAGCAGTACTTC.

The genes are TRBV18 and TRBJ2-3; TRBD1 agrees at 10 bases. Germline CDR1 reads KGHSH; CDR2 reads LQKENI. The CDR3 loop spans 17 amino acids. The ends lost 3 bases at V and 4 bases at J; junction bases unmatched: 10. The CDR3 sequence is CASSPITLTGGSDTQYF. The DNA for the CDR3 is TGTGCCAGCTCACCCATAACCTTGACAGGGGGCTCAGATACGCAGTATTTT.

The rearrangement uses TRBV5-5 and TRBJ1-4; TRBD1 aligns across 7 bases. Germline values: CDR1 SGHKS, CDR2 YYEKEE (reference sequence). With 2 bases clipped from V and 4 bases from J, the junction kept 11 bases outside the gene matches. The CDR3 consists of 17 residues. The CDR3 loop reads CASSLRTGANNNEKLFF. For the CDR3, the DNA is TGTGCCAGCAGCTTAAGAACAGGGGCGAACAATAATGAAAAACTGTTTTTT.

V gene TRBV5-8 combines with J gene TRBJ1-1; 8 bases line up with TRBD1. The CDR3 sequence is 15 residues long. Germline V gene data show CDR1 as SGHTS and CDR2 as YDEGEE. V shed 2 bases and J 2 bases; nucleotides not matched to a gene: 5. The CDR3 spells CASSFRGQGNTEAFF. The CDR3 region has the DNA TGTGCCAGCAGCTTCCGAGGACAGGGAAACACTGAAGCTTTCTTT.

The J gene is TRBJ1-6, the V gene TRBV4-2, with D possibly being TRBD1 (5 bases). Germline assignment: CDR1 LGHNA and CDR2 YNFKEQ. The CDR3 is 14 amino acids. V lost 0 bases and J 10 bases, leaving 10 bases between the germline ends. CDR3 coding DNA: TGTGCCAGCAGCCAAGAAGGGGAGGCCTCACCCCTCCACTTT. Protein product: CASSQEGEASPLHF.

There are a few counts of this clone. The chain joins TRBV5-1 to TRBJ2-7; the match to TRBD2 covers 12 bases. The germline CDR1 and CDR2 sequences are SGHRS and YFSETQ. The CDR3 totals 15 residues. With V trimmed by 3 bases and J by 4 bases, 5 bases remained unmatched. The CDR3 here is CASSSLAGGEYEQYF. CDR3 DNA: TGCGCCAGCAGCTCTCTAGCGGGAGGGGAATACGAGCAGTACTTC.

The chain joins TRBV24-1 to TRBJ1-2; tentative D call: TRBD1 (5 bases). The CDR3 is 14 amino acids. Per germline, CDR1 KGHDR and CDR2 SFDVKD. Trimming stripped 3 bases from V and 4 bases from J, with 11 bases between. The CDR3: CATSDRRDSYGYTF. For the CDR3, the DNA is TGTGCCACCAGTGATCGCCGGGACTCCTATGGCTACACCTTC.

V is TRBV6-5 and J is TRBJ1-1; no firm D call. Between the trimmed V and J ends, which lost 0 bases and 9 bases, there was a span of 11 bases. Per germline, CDR1 MNHEY and CDR2 SVGAGI. This CDR3 contains 13 residues. CDR3 sequence: CASSYSRFEKAFF. In DNA form, the CDR3 reads TGTGCCAGCAGTTACTCGAGGTTCGAAAAAGCTTTCTTT.

This clone was seen only once. The chain is built from TRBV27 and TRBJ2-1; D not certain. V was pared by 1 base and J by 8 bases, with 9 bases between. The length of the CDR3 is 13 residues. Per germline, CDR1 MNHEY and CDR2 SMNVEV (reference sequence). The CDR3 bases are TGTGCCAGCAGTTTATTTGGGCCCGATGAGCAGTTCTTC. Translated: CASSLFGPDEQFF.

The V and J genes are TRBV5-5 and TRBJ2-7; D call uncertain. Germline V CDR1 and CDR2: SGHKS, YYEKEE (reference sequence). This CDR3 contains 13 residues. V was clipped by 0 bases and J by 3 bases, with 7 bases between them. The CDR3 sequence: CASSLVPFYEQYF. The DNA for the CDR3 is TGTGCCAGCAGCTTGGTCCCGTTCTACGAGCAGTACTTC. The entire variable domain, with the rest obtained from reference TRBV5-5 and TRBJ2-7, is as follows: DAGVTQSPTHLIKTRGQQVTLRCSPISGHKSVSWYQQVLGQGPQFIFQYYEKEERGRGNFPDRFSARQFPNYSSELNVNALLLGDSALYLCASSLVPFYEQYFGPGTRLTVT.

The CDR3 region has the DNA TGCGCCAGCAGCTTGGCCCCCAGCGGGAGAACCACCTACGAGCAGTACTTC. It specifies CASSLAPSGRTTYEQYF. The chain has TRBV5-1 and TRBJ2-7; 8 nucleotides match TRBD2. The V gene's germline CDR1 is SGHRS and CDR2 YFSETQ. This CDR3 comprises 17 residues. With V trimmed by 0 bases and J by 2 bases, 10 bases remained unmatched.